The 28 T cell receptor beta chains presented below share a single source sample, sequenced in a study of tumor-infiltrating lymphocytes in primary liver carcinoma. For each extraction, RNA and DNA were obtained together from approximately 20-30 mg of unsorted bulk tissue. Reverse transcription of around 500 ng total RNA with a constant-region primer produced TCR beta cDNA. Three-round nested multiplex PCR performed with slightly modified ARM-PCR produced the TCR beta libraries. Use of TRBV1-TRBV30 forward primers with a C-beta reverse primer characterized the first two PCR rounds, which lasted 10 cycles each. A single record per CDR3 protein comes from TCRdb applying MiXCR to the multiplex PCR reads. Of roughly 100,000 distinct CDR3 sequences listed, 80% to 85% were seen once; the top ten hold 15% to 20%. What was sequenced was liver tumor tissue from sampling region 3. Subset described: tumor region T3, left-lateral pole. The receptors were gathered from a middle-aged man with primary liver carcinoma and hepatitis B virus infection.

The V call is TRBV6-2 or TRBV6-3, the J call TRBJ2-7; 7 nucleotides align to TRBD2. The CDR3 is 13 residues long. Germline V CDR1 and CDR2: MNHEY, SVGEGT. The CDR3 is CTSSSGRDYEQYF. Written as DNA, the CDR3 is TGTACTAGCAGCTCAGGGAGGGACTACGAGCAGTACTTC.

Turning to this clonotype: Since a much larger clone is just one base distant, this may be a read error. CDR3 region: CANSSAGRGSTEAFF. For the CDR3, the DNA is TGCGCCAACAGCTCGGCGGGGAGGGGTAGCACTGAAGCTTTCTTT. The V call is TRBV5-1, the J call TRBJ1-1, with D possibly being TRBD1 (5 bases). The CDR3 runs 15 residues. Germline loops: CDR1 SGHRS, CDR2 YFSETQ.

On this clonotype: One junction end disagrees with the germline gene, perhaps due to a read error. The J gene is TRBJ2-7, the V gene TRBV28; D is undetermined. The germline gives CDR1 MDHEN, CDR2 SYDVKM. The CDR3 is 11 amino acids. CDR3 sequence (DNA): TGTGTCAGCAGCAGCTTCTACGAGCAGTACTTC. This translates into CVSSSFYEQYF.

This clonotype was counted only a few times. The V gene is TRBV9, the J gene TRBJ2-5; a possible D gene is TRBD2 (6 bases). This CDR3 comprises 15 residues. The germline V gene has CDR1 SGDLS and CDR2 YYNGEE. Trimming stripped 4 bases from V and 4 bases from J, with 17 bases between. The CDR3 reads CASSPTRGGIETQYF. The CDR3 nucleotides read TGTGCCAGCAGCCCTACCCGGGGAGGAATAGAGACCCAGTACTTC.

Regarding this clonotype: The junction departs from the called germline gene at one end, perhaps through a read error. This chain uses TRBV13 with TRBJ2-1; D is perhaps TRBD1 or TRBD2 (5 bases each). This CDR3 is 16 amino acids long. Germline V gene data show CDR1 as PRHDT and CDR2 as FYEKMQ (reference sequence). In nucleotides, the CDR3 is TGTGCCAGCAGCTTAAGGGACCTGGGAAGGGGCAATGAGCAATTCTTC. Translation gives CASSLRDLGRGNEQFF. Combining the CDR3 with reference TRBV13 and TRBJ2-1 gives the whole variable domain AAGVIQSPRHLIKEKRETATLKCYPIPRHDTVYWYQQGPGQDPQFLISFYEKMQSDKGSIPDRFSAQQFSDYHSELNMSSLELGDSALYFCASSLRDLGRGNEQFFGPGTRLTVL.

In regard to this clonotype: At one boundary the junction diverges from the germline segment, which might be a read error. This chain uses TRBV6-2 or TRBV6-3 with TRBJ1-1; D gene unclear. CDR1 is MNHEY and CDR2 is SVGEGT in the germline V gene. CDR3 length: 12 amino acids. This CDR3 is CASGKRNSEAFF. The CDR3 bases are TGTGCCAGCGGGAAGCGTAACAGTGAAGCTTTCTTT.

In regard to this clonotype: One base away lies a much larger clone, so this may be a sequencing read error. The chain is built from TRBV6-1 and TRBJ2-2, with D maybe TRBD1 (5 bases). CDR1 MNHNS and CDR2 SASEGT come from the germline V gene. This CDR3 spans 14 amino acids. Deletions cut 7 bases from V and 5 bases from J, with 14 bases between. The CDR3 DNA reads TGTGCCAGCAAGGCTTGGACACCTACCGGGGAGCTGTTTTTT. This translates into CASKAWTPTGELFF.

In regard to this clonotype: The CDR3 does not end in the conserved phenylalanine or tryptophan, so this is likely a read error. The rearrangement uses TRBV29-1 and TRBJ2-7, with D possibly TRBD2 on 6 matching bases. The CDR3 is 16 residues long. Germline CDR1 and CDR2: SQVTM and ANQGSEA. Trimming removed 7 bases at V and 6 bases at J, with 28 bases between. The CDR3 sequence: CSAMTSGTGTPFEQYL. Written as DNA, the CDR3 is TGCAGCGCCATGACATCTGGGACTGGCACTCCCTTCGAGCAGTACCTC.

As to this clonotype: A junction end diverges from the germline sequence, so it may reflect a read error. CDR3 amino acids: CANSQDRISGITDTRYF. CDR3 nucleotide sequence: TGCGCCAACAGCCAAGATCGGATTAGCGGGATCACAGATACGCGGTATTTT. V usage is TRBV4-1 and J usage is TRBJ2-3; 8 positions agree with TRBD2. Germline lookup yields CDR1 MGHRA and CDR2 YSYEKL. This CDR3 region has 17 residues.

This clonotype is classed as medium-sized (0.01 to 0.1%). The chain joins TRBV29-1 to TRBJ2-7; maybe TRBD1 (5 bases). The CDR3 length is 13 residues. CDR1 SQVTM and CDR2 ANQGSEA come from the germline V gene. The V end lost 6 bases, the J end lost 0 bases, and 12 bases lay between the germline ends. The CDR3 reads CSVTVPLSYEQYF. Written as DNA, the CDR3 is TGCAGCGTGACAGTCCCCCTCTCCTACGAGCAGTACTTC.

For this clonotype: No conserved phenylalanine or tryptophan is present at the end of the CDR3, so a read error is the likely explanation. J is TRBJ1-1 and V is TRBV5-1, with TRBD1 as a possible D gene (6 bases). This CDR3 is 15 amino acids long. The germline CDR1 and CDR2 sequences are SGHRS and YFSETQ. With 4 bases removed from V and 3 bases from J, the gap between germline ends came to 16 bases. The CDR3 nucleotides read TGCGCCAGCAGCGTAAACAGGGTGGCGCACACTGAAGCTTTCGTT. Amino acid sequence: CASSVNRVAHTEAFV.

On this clonotype: The germline gene is not matched at one end of the junction; a read error may be the cause. V and J are TRBV6-4 and TRBJ2-1; a possible D gene is TRBD1 (5 bases). The CDR3 sequence is 14 residues long. Looked up from germline, CDR1 is MRHNA and CDR2 is SNTAGT. Here the CDR3 DNA reads TGTGCTAGCAGTGAAACAGGATTCTACAATGAGCAGTTCTTC. It yields the protein CASSETGFYNEQFF.

To note about this clonotype: At one boundary the junction diverges from the germline segment, which might be a read error. The chain has TRBV13 and TRBJ2-3, with TRBD1 identical over 12 bases. CDR1 is PRHDT, CDR2 FYEKMQ, per germline (reference sequence). The CDR3 length is 16 residues. The CDR3, as DNA: TGTGCCAGCAGTCTCAATCCGGGACAGGGGGCTGTTACGCTGTATTTT. This sequence encodes CASSLNPGQGAVTLYF.

As to this clonotype: Since a much larger clone is just one base distant, this may be a read error. The chain couples TRBV30 to TRBJ1-3, with unresolved D. The CDR3 covers 14 residues. V shed 7 bases and J shed 2 bases, with 15 bases lying between them. Per germline, CDR1 GTSNPN and CDR2 SVGIG (reference sequence). This chain's CDR3 is CASSGRAAGNTIYF. CDR3 sequence (DNA): TGTGCCTCGAGCGGAAGAGCGGCTGGAAACACCATATATTTT.

A note on this clonotype: At one of its ends the junction is not consistent with the germline gene, which may arise from a read error. The chain combines TRBV12-3 or TRBV12-4 with TRBJ1-5; D not certain. There are 13 residues in the CDR3. The CDR3 reads CASSLTRGQPHHF. The CDR3 bases are TGTGCTAGCAGTTTAACTCGGGGTCAGCCCCATCATTTT.

Regarding this clonotype: This CDR3 fails to terminate in the conserved phenylalanine or tryptophan, so it likely reflects a read error. The V gene is TRBV10-3, the J gene TRBJ2-3; 10 nucleotides line up with TRBD1. This CDR3 is 13 amino acids long. The V gene's germline CDR1 is ENHRY and CDR2 SYGVKD. The DNA for the CDR3 is TGTGCTGGAGGGGGACAGGGGTCAGATATGCAGTATTCT. This codes for CAGGGQGSDMQYS.

Regarding this clonotype: One end of the junction fails to match germline, which may point to a read error. The chain joins TRBV9 to TRBJ2-1; the D gene is possibly TRBD1 (5 bases). This CDR3 region has 14 residues. Germline CDR1 SGDLS, CDR2 YYNGEE. The CDR3 bases are TGTGCCAGCAGAGGGGATAGTCCCTACAATGAGCGGTTCTTC. Translating it yields CASRGDSPYNERFF.

This rearrangement joins TRBV29-1 to TRBJ2-1; D is uncertain. Germline values: CDR1 SQVTM, CDR2 ANQGSEA. The CDR3 contains 10 residues. Trimming pared 5 bases from V and 9 bases from J, leaving 8 bases between. The CDR3 region has the DNA TGCAGCGTTATTGACTGTGAGCAGTTCTTC. It specifies CSVIDCEQFF.

Remarks on this clonotype: One end of the junction varies from germline; a read error may be responsible. This sequence joins TRBV12-5 and TRBJ2-5; D is possibly TRBD2 (5 bases). CDR1 and CDR2 (germline): LGHNT, FRNRAP. The CDR3 sequence is 13 residues long. Written as DNA, the CDR3 is TGTGCTAGTGGTTTGGTACGGGAAGATACCCAGTACTTC. It translates to CASGLVREDTQYF. The full variable domain, completed using reference TRBV12-5 and TRBJ2-5, is DARVTQTPRHKVTEMGQEVTMRCQPILGHNTVFWYRQTMMQGLELLAYFRNRAPLDDSGMPKDRFSAEMPDATLATLKIQPSEPRDSAVYFCASGLVREDTQYFGPGTRLLVL.

Of note for this clonotype: At one end the junction does not follow the germline gene, possibly because of a read error. This rearrangement joins TRBV4-3 to TRBJ2-7; unclear D gene. This CDR3 is 16 amino acids long. Germline-derived CDR1 and CDR2 are LGHNA and YSLEER. The CDR3 reads CASSQEAESRYHEQYF. For the CDR3, the DNA is TGCGCTAGCAGCCAAGAGGCGGAGAGCAGATACCACGAGCAGTACTTC.

A remark on this clonotype: The conserved phenylalanine or tryptophan is not found at the CDR3 terminus, so this likely reflects a read error. The V and J genes are TRBV4-3 and TRBJ2-7; TRBD2 is a possible D gene (6 bases). This CDR3 contains 14 residues. The germline gives CDR1 LGHNA, CDR2 YSLEER. The CDR3 spells CASSQSGGSYEQYS. The CDR3 DNA is TGCGCGAGCAGCCAAAGTGGGGGGTCCTACGAGCAGTACTCC.

On this clonotype: One junction end disagrees with the germline gene, perhaps due to a read error. The chain uses TRBV6-1 and TRBJ2-3, with a weak D call TRBD2 (6 bases). The CDR3 is 15 residues long. Germline V CDR1 and CDR2: MNHNS, SASEGT. The CDR3 loop is CVSIVRGNGADTQYF. The CDR3 nucleotides read TGTGTCAGCATTGTTCGGGGGAATGGAGCAGATACGCAGTATTTT.

A single count supports this clonotype. One junction end does not reproduce the germline sequence, and a read error may be involved. The CDR3 bases are TGTGCTAGCAGTTTATCGGGGGTGGAGTCCCAGTACTTC. Protein sequence: CASSLSGVESQYF. The V gene is TRBV12-3 or TRBV12-4, the J gene TRBJ2-5, with a weak D call TRBD2 (6 bases). The CDR3 is made up of 13 amino acids.

Details on this clonotype: One end of the junction fails to match germline, which may point to a read error. The chain uses TRBV6-2 or TRBV6-3 and TRBJ2-3; 7 bases align to TRBD2. This CDR3 is built from 13 residues. Germline CDR1 and CDR2: MNHEY and SVGEGT. The CDR3 bases are TGTGCCAGCAGTTCCACACTAGCGAATACGCAGTATTTC. Amino acids: CASSSTLANTQYF.

The chain employs TRBV6-6 and TRBJ2-2; perhaps TRBD2 as D (6 bases). The CDR3 spans 15 residues. V lost 6 bases to trimming and J lost 0 bases, with 11 bases between them. Looked up from germline, CDR1 is MNHNY and CDR2 is SVGAGI (reference sequence). The CDR3 here is CASSPWGANTGELFF. CDR3 bases: TGTGCCAGCAGCCCCTGGGGGGCGAACACCGGGGAGCTGTTTTTT.

Turning to this clonotype: The junction differs from germline at one of its ends, possibly a read error. This rearrangement joins TRBV6-2 or TRBV6-3 to TRBJ2-3; the match to TRBD2 covers 7 bases. From germline, CDR1 is MNHEY and CDR2 SVGEGT. The CDR3 sequence is 16 residues long. CDR3 sequence: CACSYDKAGASDTQYF. Here the CDR3 DNA reads TGTGCCTGCAGTTACGACAAGGCGGGAGCAAGTGATACGCAGTATTTT.

With respect to this clonotype: This is likely a read error, given that the CDR3 carries no conserved phenylalanine or tryptophan at its end. V usage is TRBV24-1 and J usage is TRBJ2-7; the D gene could be TRBD1 or TRBD2 (5 bases each). The CDR3 covers 17 residues. Trimming removed 8 bases at V and 7 bases at J, with 29 bases between. Germline lookup yields CDR1 KGHDR and CDR2 SFDVKD. The CDR3 DNA sequence: TGTGCCACCAACTCCGGGGTAGGTAGGGACCGTCTACGGGAGCAGTACTCC. Protein: CATNSGVGRDRLREQYS.

As to this clonotype: This clone may be a read error of a much larger clone one base away. The chain links TRBV24-1 to TRBJ2-1; TRBD2 agrees at 8 bases. Trimming cost V 6 bases and J 11 bases; bases outside gene matches: 17. Germline V gives CDR1 KGHDR, CDR2 SFDVKD. CDR3 length: 16 amino acids. This CDR3 reads CATSPNRGGGDRKQFF. The CDR3 coding sequence is TGTGCCACCAGTCCAAATCGGGGGGGAGGTGACCGTAAGCAGTTCTTC.